The rows below give T cell receptor beta chains drawn from one sample of a study of Graves' ophthalmopathy and Graves' hyperthyroidism. TCRdb reprocessed the multiplex PCR reads with MiXCR, giving one entry per CDR3 protein. The sample has 340,000 or so distinct CDR3 sequences; roughly a sixth are singletons. Sequencing was carried out using peripheral blood. The source of these receptors is an adult man with Graves' ophthalmopathy. The CDR3 runs from the conserved cysteine through the conserved F or W. The D gene is left open where the match is weak. Not every row has a clone size; where given, it reads once, few, many or a size class.

d_call	clone_size	v_call	j_call	cdr3_nt	cdr3_aa
TRBD2	few	TRBV5-1	TRBJ2-7	TGCGCCAGCAGCGCCGGGACTAGCGGGAGAAAATACGAGCAGTACTTC	CASSAGTSGRKYEQYF
TRBD1	many	TRBV24-1	TRBJ2-2	TGTGCCACCAGTGATTTACGACAGGGCTCCACCGGGGAGCTGTTTTTT	CATSDLRQGSTGELFF
NA	NA	TRBV12-3/TRBV12-4	TRBJ2-3	TGTGCCAGCAGTTTTCTCAGCACAGATACGCAGTATTTT	CASSFLSTDTQYF
NA	many	TRBV15	TRBJ2-3	TGTGCCACCAGCAGACCCACCCGAGGCGGGAGCACAGATACGCAGTATTTT	CATSRPTRGGSTDTQYF
TRBD1	many	TRBV11-1	TRBJ2-7	TGTGCCAGCAGCTCTAGGGACAGGGGCAGCGCCTACGAGCAGTACTTC	CASSSRDRGSAYEQYF
NA	many	TRBV11-2	TRBJ1-1	TGTGCCAGCAGCTTCGATCGTGGCGGCACTGAAGCTTTCTTT	CASSFDRGGTEAFF
NA	many	TRBV4-1	TRBJ2-7	TGCGCCAGCAGCCAAGGAGTTGGCAGTACCTACGAGCAGTACTTC	CASSQGVGSTYEQYF
NA	many	TRBV5-1	TRBJ1-2	TGCGCCAGCAGCTTACGGGTGACGGATAACTATGGCTACACCTTC	CASSLRVTDNYGYTF
NA	NA	TRBV12-3/TRBV12-4	TRBJ2-7	TGTGCCAGCAGTTCTCGCCGGGACGTCTCCTACGAGCAGTACTTC	CASSSRRDVSYEQYF
TRBD1	many	TRBV29-1	TRBJ2-7	TGCAGCGTCAGGACAGGGGTCTACGAGCAGTACTTC	CSVRTGVYEQYF
TRBD2	NA	TRBV9	TRBJ2-2	TGTGCCAGCAGCGTGACTAGCGGGGTCACGAACACCGGGGAGCTGTCTTTT	CASSVTSGVTNTGELSF
NA	many	TRBV7-2	TRBJ1-5	TGTGCCAGCAGCGTAGACGGATCTAGCAATCAGCCCCAGCATTTT	CASSVDGSSNQPQHF
NA	many	TRBV20-1	TRBJ2-7	TGCAGTGCTAGCATACAGGGATTGGGCTACGAGCAGTACTTC	CSASIQGLGYEQYF
NA	many	TRBV28	TRBJ2-2	TGTGCCAGCAGTGTAGGGACGGCGAACACCGGGGAGCTGTTTTTT	CASSVGTANTGELFF
TRBD2	NA	TRBV30	TRBJ2-5	TGTGCCTGGAGTCGGGGGGGGGATTGGGAGACCCAGTACTTC	CAWSRGGDWETQYF
TRBD1	many	TRBV11-1	TRBJ1-1	TGTGCCAGCAGCTTAGCATCTCTGGGACAGGGGAGTGCGGACACTGAAGCTTTCTTT	CASSLASLGQGSADTEAFF
TRBD1	many	TRBV29-1	TRBJ2-7	TGCAGCGTTGTGGTCCGGGACAGTGCCTACGAGCAGTACTTC	CSVVVRDSAYEQYF
TRBD1	many	TRBV7-8	TRBJ2-7	TGTGCCAGCAGCTTACACCGGGACAGGGGCAACGAGCAGTACTTC	CASSLHRDRGNEQYF
TRBD1	many	TRBV11-2	TRBJ2-7	TGTGCCAGCAGCGCAGTTCCGGGACAGGGCTACGAGCAGTACTTC	CASSAVPGQGYEQYF
TRBD1	NA	TRBV7-6	TRBJ1-6	TGTGCCAGCAGCCGTCTTACAGGGGGCCGTTCACCCCTCCACTTT	CASSRLTGGRSPLHF
TRBD2	many	TRBV20-1	TRBJ2-5	TGCAGTGCTGGACTAGCGGGGGGCCGGGAGACCCAGTACTTC	CSAGLAGGRETQYF
NA	many	TRBV2	TRBJ1-6	TGTGCCAGCAAAGAGGAGAGCTCCTATAATTCACCCCTCCACTTT	CASKEESSYNSPLHF
NA	NA	TRBV6-1	TRBJ1-5	TGTGCCAGCACCCCGAACTGGTATGTCAATCAGCCCCAGCCTTTT	CASTPNWYVNQPQPF
NA	many	TRBV28	TRBJ2-7	TGTGCCAGCAGCCCCGGGACCAGGGGGGCCTACGAGCAGTACTTC	CASSPGTRGAYEQYF
NA	many	TRBV5-1	TRBJ2-4	TGCGCCAGCAGCCCGACGGACGGGGAAAACATTCAGTACTTC	CASSPTDGENIQYF
NA	many	TRBV6-1	TRBJ1-1	TGTGCCAGCAGTGAAAGGGGGACACAGAACACTGAAGCTTTCTTT	CASSERGTQNTEAFF
NA	NA	TRBV6-2/TRBV6-3	TRBJ1-5	TGTGCCAGCAAGGACGGGTATCAGCCCCAGCATTTT	CASKDGYQPQHF
NA	few	TRBV29-1	TRBJ2-1	TGCAGCGCCGGACGTTCCTACAATGAGCAGTTCTTC	CSAGRSYNEQFF
NA	many	TRBV27	TRBJ2-7	TGTGCCAGCAGTTTCGGAGCGAACAGGGCGCAGTACTTC	CASSFGANRAQYF
TRBD1	NA	TRBV6-1	TRBJ2-7	TGTGCCACCTTCCAGGGGGCGGGGGAGCAGTACTTC	CATFQGAGEQYF
TRBD1	many	TRBV6-2/TRBV6-3	TRBJ1-5	TGTGCCAGCAGTTACTCGACAGGGGGAGGTCAGCCCCAGCATTTT	CASSYSTGGGQPQHF
NA	many	TRBV20-1	TRBJ2-5	TGCAGTGCTAGAAAACGACAGGCGGGGGAGACCCAGTACTTC	CSARKRQAGETQYF
NA	NA	TRBV5-1	TRBJ2-4	TGCGCCAGCAGCTCCGGACTAACAGGACTAGCCAAAAACATTCAGTACTTC	CASSSGLTGLAKNIQYF
NA	many	TRBV30	TRBJ1-1	TGTGCCTGGAGTCACAGCCGTGGCACTGAAGCTTTCTTT	CAWSHSRGTEAFF
NA	many	TRBV5-5	TRBJ1-6	TGTGCCAGCAGGCAGGGCTGGGGTAATTCACCCCTCCACTTT	CASRQGWGNSPLHF
TRBD1	many	TRBV28	TRBJ2-2	TGTGCCAGCAGTTTACTACAGGGGGCAGGCACCGGGGAGCTGTTTTTT	CASSLLQGAGTGELFF
TRBD1	many	TRBV20-1	TRBJ1-1	TGCAGTGCGCCAGACGCAACAGGGGTCGGAGACACTGAAGCTTTCTTT	CSAPDATGVGDTEAFF
TRBD1	many	TRBV6-1	TRBJ1-1	TGTGCCAGCAGGGACAGGGGGCTAGGTGGGACTGAAGCTTTCTTT	CASRDRGLGGTEAFF
NA	many	TRBV11-2	TRBJ1-5	TGTGCCAGCAGCTTTGCAGGGCTTAGCAATCAGCCCCAGCATTTT	CASSFAGLSNQPQHF
NA	many	TRBV11-2	TRBJ1-6	TGTGCCAGCAGCCGCAGGGGTGGGGATAATTCACCCCTCCACTTT	CASSRRGGDNSPLHF
NA	many	TRBV6-5	TRBJ1-2	TGTGCCAGCAGTAATGATTGGACCTATGGCTACACCTTC	CASSNDWTYGYTF
TRBD1	NA	TRBV6-2/TRBV6-3	TRBJ2-7	TGTGCCAGCAGCCGGACAGGGGATTACTACGAGCAGTACTTC	CASSRTGDYYEQYF
NA	many	TRBV7-3	TRBJ2-1	TGTGCCAGCAGCTTAAATGGGGGGCTGAATGAGCAGTTCTTC	CASSLNGGLNEQFF
NA	many	TRBV6-5	TRBJ1-1	TGTGCCAGCACCTTGGCACAGGGGAACACTGAAGCTTTCTTT	CASTLAQGNTEAFF
NA	many	TRBV6-1	TRBJ2-7	TGTGCCAGCAGTGAAGGGTTTGACAGCTCCTACGAGCAGTACTTC	CASSEGFDSSYEQYF
NA	many	TRBV7-2	TRBJ1-6	TGTGCCAGCAGCTTTGGGAGCCCACCCCTCCACTTT	CASSFGSPPLHF
NA	many	TRBV6-2/TRBV6-3	TRBJ2-2	TGTGCCAGCATACAGCAGAACACCGGGGAGCTGTTTTTT	CASIQQNTGELFF
TRBD1	many	TRBV6-1	TRBJ1-5	TGTGCCAGCAATGGGGGGGGAGGACAGGGCTTATCGGCCCAGCATTTT	CASNGGGGQGLSAQHF
NA	many	TRBV30	TRBJ1-1	TGTGCCTGGAATCCGGTGAACACTGAAGCTTTCTTT	CAWNPVNTEAFF
NA	many	TRBV6-5	TRBJ1-5	TGTGCCAGCAGTTACCCGACAGGACCTCAGGGACAGCCCCAGCATTTT	CASSYPTGPQGQPQHF